Detailed here is one T cell receptor beta chain. The data originate from a study of shared clonotypes between healthy human individuals. The naive CD8 fraction comprised CD45RO-negative cells positively selected for CCR7 and excluded terminally differentiated effector memory CD45RA+ cells. Using immunoSEQ multiplex PCR, the repertoire was profiled, and TCRdb retains in-frame clones only, with some absent. Seen here are about 580,000 clones, 98% observed once, and the top ten hold 0.25% to 0.35%. Germline CDR1 is MDHEN and CDR2 is SYDVKM. V lost 4 bases, J lost 0 bases, and 10 bases lay in between. The CDR3 extends over 15 amino acids.

V is TRBV28 and J is TRBJ1-3; D is undetermined. Sequenced input: naive CD8+ T cells sorted from blood. The clonotype originates from a man in his thirties or forties in good health. The CDR3 DNA sequence: TGTGCCAGCAGTTCCCGGGCTGACTCTGGAAACACCATATATTTT. Protein: CASSSRADSGNTIYF. The variable domain in full, completed from reference TRBV28 and TRBJ1-3, reads DVKVTQSSRYLVKRTGEKVFLECVQDMDHENMFWYRQDPGLGLRLIYFSYDVKMKEKGDIPEGYSVSREKKERFSLILESASTNQTSMYLCASSSRADSGNTIYFGEGSWLTVV.